This T cell receptor beta chain was documented in a study of spatial heterogeneity in lung cancer. Overall study context: The average count in raw reads for each unique TCR and UMI combination exceeded eight appearances. General study findings and limits: TCRs found ubiquitously expanded in tumor appeared in blood more at resection than at follow-up.

Sample time point: sample taken at primary tumor resection. The sequenced material consisted of unsorted whole RNA from tumor, nontumor lung or frozen PBMC. The donor population consisted of some 70 patients with untreated, early-stage non-small cell lung cancer. The V gene's germline CDR1 is LGHNT and CDR2 FRNRAP. This CDR3 is 13 amino acids long. The V end was cut by 4 bases, the J end by 8 bases, with 12 bases between. In this sample, this clonotype is medium-sized. Its matching antigen is unknown. Every molecule of TCR cDNA had its own unique molecular identifier. In TCRdb, the 5' RACE reads were re-called with MiXCR into one record per CDR3 protein. The sample shows roughly 91,000 distinct CDR3 sequences, 15% to 20% of them seen only once.

This chain links TRBV12-5 with TRBJ2-4; D perhaps matches TRBD1 (5 bases). The sequences come from PBMCs, collected at surgery. This receptor was taken from a male donor with early-stage non-small cell lung cancer. In nucleotides, the CDR3 is TGTGCTAGTGGTTATTCAGGGTTGGACATTCAGTACTTC. Translation gives CASGYSGLDIQYF. Full variable domain (outside the CDR3, taken from reference TRBV12-5 and TRBJ2-4): DARVTQTPRHKVTEMGQEVTMRCQPILGHNTVFWYRQTMMQGLELLAYFRNRAPLDDSGMPKDRFSAEMPDATLATLKIQPSEPRDSAVYFCASGYSGLDIQYFGAGTRLSVL.